This T cell receptor beta chain stems from a study of radiation and T cells in renal cell carcinoma. Study findings and constraints: In blood, top tumor clones expanded by 2 weeks, shrinking by 4. Baseline intratumoral clonotype presence is unknown without pretreatment biopsies.

Only a few counts were recorded for this clone. The target antigen is unknown. The CDR3 is 16 amino acids. V was shortened by 4 bases and J by 1 base, with 16 bases between the two germline ends. Germline CDR1 is MNHNS and CDR2 is SASEGT. The method was immunoSEQ multiplex PCR; TCRdb's version includes in-frame clones alone and lacks a portion of them. The sample has about 61,000 clones; roughly 79% are singletons. Time point here: baseline pretreatment blood. Treatment reported: 15 Gy SBRT to primary tumor, nephrectomy 4 weeks later. The chain employs TRBV6-1 and TRBJ1-1; D remains ambiguous. This sequence originates from a man in his 60s with renal cell carcinoma. The sample consisted of blood, taken from a patient whose treatment included radiotherapy and nephrectomy. CDR3 region: CASSVRLGLPNTEAFF. CDR3 sequence (DNA): TGTGCCAGCAGTGTTAGATTAGGGTTACCGAACACTGAAGCTTTCTTT.